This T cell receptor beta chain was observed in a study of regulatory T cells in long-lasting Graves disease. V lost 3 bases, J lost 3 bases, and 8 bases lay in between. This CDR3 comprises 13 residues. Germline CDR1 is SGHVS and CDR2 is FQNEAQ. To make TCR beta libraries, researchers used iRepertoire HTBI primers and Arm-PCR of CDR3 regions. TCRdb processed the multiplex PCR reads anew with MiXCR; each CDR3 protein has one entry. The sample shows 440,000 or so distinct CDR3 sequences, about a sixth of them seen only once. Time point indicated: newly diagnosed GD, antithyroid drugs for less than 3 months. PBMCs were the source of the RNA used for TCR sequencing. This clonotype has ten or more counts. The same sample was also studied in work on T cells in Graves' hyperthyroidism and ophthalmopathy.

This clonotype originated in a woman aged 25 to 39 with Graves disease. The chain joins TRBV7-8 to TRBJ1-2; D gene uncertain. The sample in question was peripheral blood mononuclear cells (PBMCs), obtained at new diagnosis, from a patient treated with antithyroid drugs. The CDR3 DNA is TGTGCCAGCAGCTTGTACAGCTACTATGGCTACACCTTC. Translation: CASSLYSYYGYTF. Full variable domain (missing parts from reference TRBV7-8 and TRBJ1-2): GAGVSQSPRYKVAKRGQDVALRCDPISGHVSLFWYQQALGQGPEFLTYFQNEAQLDKSGLPSDRFFAERPEGSVSTLKIQRTQQEDSAVYLCASSLYSYYGYTFGSGTRLTVV.